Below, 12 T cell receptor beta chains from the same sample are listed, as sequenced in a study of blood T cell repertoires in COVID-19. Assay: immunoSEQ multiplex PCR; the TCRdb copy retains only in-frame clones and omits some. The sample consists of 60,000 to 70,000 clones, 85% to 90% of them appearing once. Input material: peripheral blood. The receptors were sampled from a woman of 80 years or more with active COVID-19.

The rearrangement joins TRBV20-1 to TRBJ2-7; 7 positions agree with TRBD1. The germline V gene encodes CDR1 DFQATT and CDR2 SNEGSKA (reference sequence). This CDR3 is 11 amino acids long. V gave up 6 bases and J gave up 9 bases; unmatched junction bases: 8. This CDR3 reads CSAPRQGVQYF. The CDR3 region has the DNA TGCAGTGCCCCAAGACAGGGAGTGCAGTACTTC.

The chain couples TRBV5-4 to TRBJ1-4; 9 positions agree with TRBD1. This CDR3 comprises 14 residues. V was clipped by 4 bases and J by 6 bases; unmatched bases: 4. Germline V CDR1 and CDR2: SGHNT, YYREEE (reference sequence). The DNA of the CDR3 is TGTGCCAGCAGCACTAGGACAGGGGATGAAAAACTGTTTTTT. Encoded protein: CASSTRTGDEKLFF.

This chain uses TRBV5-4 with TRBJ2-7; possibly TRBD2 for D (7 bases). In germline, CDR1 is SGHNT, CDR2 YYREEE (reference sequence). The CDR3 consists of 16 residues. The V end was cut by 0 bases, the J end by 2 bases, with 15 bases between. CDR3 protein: CASSLEAGAPPYEQYF. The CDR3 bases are TGTGCCAGCAGCTTGGAGGCGGGGGCCCCTCCCTACGAGCAGTACTTC. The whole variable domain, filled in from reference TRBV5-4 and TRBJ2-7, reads ETGVTQSPTHLIKTRGQQVTLRCSSQSGHNTVSWYQQALGQGPQFIFQYYREEENGRGNFPPRFSGLQFPNYSSELNVNALELDDSALYLCASSLEAGAPPYEQYFGPGTRLTVT.

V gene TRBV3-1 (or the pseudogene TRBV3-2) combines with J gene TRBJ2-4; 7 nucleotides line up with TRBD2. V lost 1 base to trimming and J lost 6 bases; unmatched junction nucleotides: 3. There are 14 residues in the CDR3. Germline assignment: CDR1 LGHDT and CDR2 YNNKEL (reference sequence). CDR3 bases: TGTGCCAGCAGCCAAGCGGGGGGATCAAACATTCAGTACTTC. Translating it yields CASSQAGGSNIQYF.

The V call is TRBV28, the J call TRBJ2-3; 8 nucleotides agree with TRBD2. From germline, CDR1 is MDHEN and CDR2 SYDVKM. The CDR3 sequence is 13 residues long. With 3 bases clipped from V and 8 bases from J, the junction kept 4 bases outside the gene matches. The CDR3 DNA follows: TGTGCCAGCAGTTTTCGGGGGGGTGTTACGCAGTATTTT. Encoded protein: CASSFRGGVTQYF.

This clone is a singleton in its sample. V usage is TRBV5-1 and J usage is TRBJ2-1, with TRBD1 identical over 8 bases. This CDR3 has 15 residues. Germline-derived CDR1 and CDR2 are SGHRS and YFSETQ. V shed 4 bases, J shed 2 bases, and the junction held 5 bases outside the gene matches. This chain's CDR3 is CASSLGQVAYNEQFF. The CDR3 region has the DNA TGCGCCAGCAGCCTGGGACAGGTGGCCTACAATGAGCAGTTCTTC.

The CDR3 coding sequence is TGTGCCAGCAGCCGGAGGGGGCGGGCCTTGGAGGAGCAGTTCTTC. Residues: CASSRRGRALEEQFF. The chain combines TRBV3-1 (or the pseudogene TRBV3-2) with TRBJ2-1; D is perhaps TRBD1 (7 bases). Trimming took off 4 bases at V and 10 bases at J, with 20 bases between the two ends. This CDR3 is 15 amino acids long. Germline loops: CDR1 LGHDT, CDR2 YNNKEL (reference sequence).

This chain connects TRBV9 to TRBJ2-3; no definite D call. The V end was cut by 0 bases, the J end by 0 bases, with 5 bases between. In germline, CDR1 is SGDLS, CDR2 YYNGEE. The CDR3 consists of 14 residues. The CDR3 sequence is CASSVVGSTDTQYF. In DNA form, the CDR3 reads TGTGCCAGCAGCGTAGTTGGCAGCACAGATACGCAGTATTTT.

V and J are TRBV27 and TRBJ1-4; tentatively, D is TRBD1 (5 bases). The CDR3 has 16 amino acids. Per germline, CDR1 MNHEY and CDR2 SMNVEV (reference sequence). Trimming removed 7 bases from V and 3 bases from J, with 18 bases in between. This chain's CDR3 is CASTFNRQAANEKLFF. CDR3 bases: TGTGCCAGCACGTTCAACAGGCAGGCAGCTAATGAAAAACTGTTTTTT.

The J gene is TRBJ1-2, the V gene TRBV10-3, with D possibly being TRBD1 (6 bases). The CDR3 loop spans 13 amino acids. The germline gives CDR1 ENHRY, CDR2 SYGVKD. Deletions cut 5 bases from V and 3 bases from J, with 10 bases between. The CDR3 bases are TGTGCCATCAGTCGTGACAGGTACTATGGCTACACCTTC. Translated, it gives CAISRDRYYGYTF.

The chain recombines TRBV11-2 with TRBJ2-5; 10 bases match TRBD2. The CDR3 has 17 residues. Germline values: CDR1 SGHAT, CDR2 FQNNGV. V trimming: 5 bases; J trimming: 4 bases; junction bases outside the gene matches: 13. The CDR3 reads CASSSSISGGAGETQYF. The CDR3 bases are TGTGCCAGCAGCAGTTCCATCAGCGGGGGGGCTGGAGAGACCCAGTACTTC.

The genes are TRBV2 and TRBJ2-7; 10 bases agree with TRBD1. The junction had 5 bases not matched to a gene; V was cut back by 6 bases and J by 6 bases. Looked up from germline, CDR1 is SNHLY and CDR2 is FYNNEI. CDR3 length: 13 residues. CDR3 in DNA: TGTGCCAGCAGATGGGACAGGGGCGGCGAGCAGTACTTC. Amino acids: CASRWDRGGEQYF.